These T cell receptor beta chains were read from a single sample in a study of T cell clones after liver transplantation. The table came from immunoSEQ multiplex PCR; TCRdb's copy has only in-frame clones and leaves some out. The table lists tens of thousands of clones, under 85% of them singletons. Source: CD4+ T cells from blood, taken at the 22-month timepoint. These receptors were taken from a human patient who received a liver transplant. Some T cells could come from the graft donor. Each CDR3 is given with its conserved first and last residue. The D gene is left open where the match is weak. The size entry is marked missing in some rows and otherwise reads once, few, many or a size class.

d_call j_call clone_size v_call cdr3_nt cdr3_aa
TRBD2 TRBJ2-2 . TRBV10-3 TGTGCCATCAGTGGCAGGGAGGGCGCCGGGGAGCTGTTTTTT CAISGREGAGELFF
. TRBJ2-3 few TRBV7-2 TGTGCCAGCACCCCCGGGGCAGCTAGCACAGATACGCAGTATTTT CASTPGAASTDTQYF
. TRBJ2-3 . TRBV2 TGTGCCAGCAGGATAAGTCCAGATACGCAGTATTTT CASRISPDTQYF
TRBD1 TRBJ1-2 . TRBV28 TGTGCCAGCAGGGAACAGGGGAACTATGGCTACACCTTC CASREQGNYGYTF
. TRBJ1-5 few TRBV29-1 TGCAGCGTTGGGGGGTGGAATCAGCCCCAGCATTTT CSVGGWNQPQHF
TRBD1 TRBJ2-1 . TRBV19 TGTGCCAGTAGTCGGACGGGACAGGGGGAAGGTAGGCAGTTCTTC CASSRTGQGEGRQFF
. TRBJ1-2 . TRBV14 TGTGCCAGCAGCCAAGTAGGAGCAGAACCCTATGGCTACACCTTC CASSQVGAEPYGYTF
TRBD2 TRBJ2-1 . TRBV5-6 TGTGCCAGCAGCGCTACTAGCGGGGCCCTTAATGAGCAGTTCTTC CASSATSGALNEQFF
. TRBJ1-4 . TRBV28 TGTGCCAGCAGTCGCCAGGGGTTGGATGAAAAACTGTTTTTT CASSRQGLDEKLFF
. TRBJ1-2 . TRBV28 TGTGCCACCCCCGGGGAAAGGGCTGGTGGCTACACCTTC CATPGERAGGYTF
. TRBJ2-7 . TRBV6-5 TGTGCCAGCAGTTCAAACGGGCAGACCTTTGGGGAGCAGTACTTC CASSSNGQTFGEQYF
. TRBJ2-7 . TRBV7-8 TGTGCCAGCAGCTATGAAGCCGGGGATTTCTCCTACGAGCAGTACTTC CASSYEAGDFSYEQYF
TRBD1 TRBJ2-7 . TRBV11-1 TGTGCCAGCAGCTCCGTTGTCTCGGGACAGGGGGCGCCCGAGCAGTACTTC CASSSVVSGQGAPEQYF
. TRBJ2-6 once TRBV4-2 TGTGCCAGCAGCCAAGAAGTTTCTAGTGATGGGGCCAACGTCCTGACTTTC CASSQEVSSDGANVLTF
TRBD1 TRBJ1-1 . TRBV18 TGTGCCAGCTCACCACCTCTGGGAACAGGGGCCACTGAAGCTTTCTTT CASSPPLGTGATEAFF
. TRBJ2-5 . TRBV6-1 TGTGCCAGCAATATGGACCTGGGGGAGACCCAGTACTTC CASNMDLGETQYF
. TRBJ1-6 . TRBV28 TGTGCCAGCACCCTTCGGGGATCGGCCTATTCACCCCTCCACTTT CASTLRGSAYSPLHF
. TRBJ2-7 . TRBV28 TGTGCCAGCAGTTTTCAGGGTCCCGGCGAGCAGTACTTC CASSFQGPGEQYF
TRBD1 TRBJ2-7 few TRBV6-1 TGTGCCAGCAGTGGTTACAGGGGCGTCGAGCAGTACTTC CASSGYRGVEQYF
TRBD2 TRBJ2-5 once TRBV7-2 TGTGCCAGCAGAAAGGGGTCGGGGGGTTCAGAGGAGACCCAGTACTTC CASRKGSGGSEETQYF